This T cell receptor beta chain was recovered during a study of cytomegalovirus exposure and HLA in healthy donors. Background on the study: Some 80 million unique TCR sequences came from HLA-typed donors in an early release.

The CDR3 is 15 amino acids. From germline, CDR1 is SNHLY and CDR2 FYNNEI. Study findings and constraints: Sequencing likely caused a cluster of highly shared sequence variants. Follow-up analysis found HLA locus-dependent TCR association rates, highest for DRB1 and lowest for HLA-C. Exclusion as indistinguishable affected some V segments, including TRBV6-2 and TRBV6-3.

About this clone: The antigen is unknown.

PCR amplification relied on 60 Vbeta primers (plus 13 Jbeta primers). This table comes from immunoSEQ multiplex PCR, and its TCRdb copy is limited to in-frame clones, with some not included. The repertoire holds some 190,000 clones, with 87% as singletons. The origin of this receptor is a man in his thirties or forties in good health and CMV-seronegative. The chain recombines TRBV2 with TRBJ2-5; maybe TRBD1 (6 bases). The DNA matches TRBJ2-7 better at its end, which makes the J call doubtful. The sequencing sample was made of PBMCs. CDR3 in DNA: TGTGCCAGCAGTGGGTGGGACACCGGCTCTCACGAGCAGTACTTC. Amino acids: CASSGWDTGSHEQYF.